This TCR beta chain was identified in a study of blood T cell repertoires in COVID-19 (dated by TCRdb to the early 2020s). As for the study more broadly: Collaborator samples came from the United States, Italy and Spain and covered acute and convalescent phases of COVID-19. Samples came from the ongoing ImmuneRACE study (first 160 participants) plus 1,254 subjects from 6 global collaborators. Subjects who had been exposed to COVID-19, were actively infected with it, or had recovered from it provided the deeply sampled blood TCRbeta repertoires that made up the dataset. The material from the prospective study consisted of cDNA or gDNA derived from T cells, B-cell-depleted T cells, or PBMCs. HLA class I and class II types, where available, came from metadata supplied by the sample provider rather than from assay-based typing. Sample metadata almost always included a de-identified subject ID, COVID-19 status, age in years and sex. The repertoires were made available in a free public database intended to serve as a resource for research on the immune response to SARS-CoV-2. Beyond this particular receptor, the publication reports: Clinical and demographic metadata were provided uncurated, with the amount varying by source and participant.

TCRbeta CDR3 regions were amplified from genomic DNA by means of the immunoSEQ Assay, a bias-controlled multiplex PCR. In the paper's pipeline: Within the assay, amplification of reference gene primers was used to estimate how many nucleated cells each sample contained. To quantify the absolute abundance of each unique TCRbeta CDR3 rearrangement, sequence reads were collapsed and filtered. For each sample, productive Simpson clonality was calculated as the square root of Simpson's diversity index over productive rearrangements. This immuneACCESS table, as held by TCRdb, lists in-frame sequences with V and J called but not all clones. Of the missing ones, under half trace to an unresolved V gene in checked studies; the others have no known cause. V, J and clone size were drawn from that table, and D and trimming were deduced from the DNA. The sample table records hundreds of thousands of clones; around 86% of these occur just once. Around 1.6% of the sample is in the top ten clones.

Remarks on this clone: Its antigen remains unidentified. Within one base of it there is no much larger clone, and no base qualities were kept.

Participants in the prospective study were enrolled through a virtual design, were aged roughly 18 to 100 years, and lived in under 25 United States geographic areas. To assign participants to cohorts, the prospective study relied on clinical history that participants themselves reported in a screening survey and a study questionnaire. Recovered participants in ImmuneRACE Cohort 3 were defined as having two consecutive negative NP/OP PCR tests, clearance from a healthcare professional, or resolution of symptoms. In the prospective study, mobile phlebotomists collected whole blood, serum and a nasopharyngeal or oropharyngeal swab from each participant. Prospective study participants could optionally give additional blood draws and questionnaires over an approximately two-month period. Prospective study blood samples were shipped either frozen or at room temperature before DNA extraction. V loses 3 bases of germline sequence and J loses 0 bases, and the interval between the two ends is 8 bases. The germline V gene supplies CDR1 SGHVS and CDR2 FNYEAQ. Including the terminal cysteine and phenylalanine, the CDR3 comprises 15 residues. Only the CDR3 DNA stays, 45 bases, in frame from base 1.

Source material: PBMCs or T cells enriched from blood (not recorded which). Recombination connected TRBV7-6 to TRBJ2-2; the best D guess is TRBD1, with 5 bases matching. This clonotype was sampled from a woman between 50 and 59 years old who had recovered from COVID-19. CDR3 region: CASSFSRANTGELFF. The sequenced DNA: TGTGCCAGCAGCTTTAGCAGGGCGAACACCGGGGAGCTGTTTTTT. Full variable domain (CDR3 extended with the reference TRBV7-6 and TRBJ2-2 proteins): GAGVSQSPRYKVTKRGQDVALRCDPISGHVSLYWYRQALGQGPEFLTYFNYEAQQDKSGLPNDRFSAERPEGSISTLTIQRTEQRDSAMYRCASSFSRANTGELFFGEGSRLTVL.